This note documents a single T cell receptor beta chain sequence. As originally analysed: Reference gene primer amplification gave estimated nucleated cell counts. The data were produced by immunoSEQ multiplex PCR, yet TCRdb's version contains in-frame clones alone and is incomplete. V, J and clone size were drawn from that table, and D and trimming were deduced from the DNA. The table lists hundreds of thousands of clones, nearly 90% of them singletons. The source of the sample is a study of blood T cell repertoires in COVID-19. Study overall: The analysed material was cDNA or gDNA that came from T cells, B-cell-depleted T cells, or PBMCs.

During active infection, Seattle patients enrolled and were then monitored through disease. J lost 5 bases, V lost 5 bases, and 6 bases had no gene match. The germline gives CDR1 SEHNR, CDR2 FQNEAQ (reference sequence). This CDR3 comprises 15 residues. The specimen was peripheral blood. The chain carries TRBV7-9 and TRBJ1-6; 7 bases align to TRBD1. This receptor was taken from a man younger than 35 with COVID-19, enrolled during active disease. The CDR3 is CASSRGTVNNSPLHF. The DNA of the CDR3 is TGTGCCAGCAGCAGAGGGACAGTGAATAATTCACCCCTCCACTTT.